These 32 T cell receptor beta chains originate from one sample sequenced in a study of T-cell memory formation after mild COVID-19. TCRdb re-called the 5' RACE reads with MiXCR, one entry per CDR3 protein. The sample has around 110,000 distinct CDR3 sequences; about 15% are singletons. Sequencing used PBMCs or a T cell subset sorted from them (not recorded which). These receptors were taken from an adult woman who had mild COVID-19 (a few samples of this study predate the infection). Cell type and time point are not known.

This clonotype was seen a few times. CDR3 coding DNA: TGTGCCAGCAGCCAACCCGGGACAGCCTCCTACGAGCAGTACTTC. Amino acids: CASSQPGTASYEQYF. The gene calls are TRBV3-1 and TRBJ2-7; 7 positions agree with TRBD1. CDR3 length: 15 amino acids. V gave up 2 bases and J gave up 0 bases; unmatched junction bases: 4. Germline V gives CDR1 LGHDT, CDR2 YNNKEL (reference sequence).

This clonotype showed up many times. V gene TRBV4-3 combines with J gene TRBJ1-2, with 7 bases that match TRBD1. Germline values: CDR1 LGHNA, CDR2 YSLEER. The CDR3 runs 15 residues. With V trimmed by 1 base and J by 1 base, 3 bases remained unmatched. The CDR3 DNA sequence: TGCGCCAGCAGCCAAGGACAGGGAAGTAACTATGGCTACACCTTC. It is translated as CASSQGQGSNYGYTF.

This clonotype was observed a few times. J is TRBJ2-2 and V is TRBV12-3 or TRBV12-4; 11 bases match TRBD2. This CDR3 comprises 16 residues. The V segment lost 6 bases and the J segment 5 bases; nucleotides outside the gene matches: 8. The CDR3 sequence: CASRTLLAGETGELFF. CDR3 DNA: TGTGCCAGCAGAACCCTACTAGCGGGAGAAACCGGGGAGCTGTTTTTT.

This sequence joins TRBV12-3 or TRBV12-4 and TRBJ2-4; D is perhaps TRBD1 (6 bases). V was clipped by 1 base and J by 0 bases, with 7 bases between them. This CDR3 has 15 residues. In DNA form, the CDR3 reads TGTGCCAGCAGTTTAGAGGGGGTAGCCAAAAACATTCAGTACTTC. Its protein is CASSLEGVAKNIQYF.

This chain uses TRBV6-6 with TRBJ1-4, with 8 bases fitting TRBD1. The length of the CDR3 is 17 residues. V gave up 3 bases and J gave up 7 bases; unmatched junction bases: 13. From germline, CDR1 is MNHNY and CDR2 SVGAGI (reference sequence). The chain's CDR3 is CASSYMGVDRGSEKLFF. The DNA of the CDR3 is TGTGCCAGCAGTTATATGGGGGTAGACAGGGGAAGTGAAAAACTGTTTTTT.

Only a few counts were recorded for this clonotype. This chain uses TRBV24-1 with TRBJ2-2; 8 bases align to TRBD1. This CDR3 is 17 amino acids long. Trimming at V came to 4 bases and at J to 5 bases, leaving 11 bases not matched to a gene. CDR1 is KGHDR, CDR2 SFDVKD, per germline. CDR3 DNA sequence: TGTGCCACCAGTGACCCCCCAATGACAGGGGAGACCGGGGAGCTGTTTTTT. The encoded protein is CATSDPPMTGETGELFF.

CDR3 in DNA: TGTGCCACCAGCAGAGATCGGACAGGGGGGTTCACAGATACGCAGTATTTT. It translates to CATSRDRTGGFTDTQYF. V is TRBV15 and J is TRBJ2-3; the match to TRBD1 covers 10 bases. CDR1 and CDR2 (germline): LNHNV, YYDKDF (reference sequence). The CDR3 runs 17 residues. The V and J ends lost 0 bases and 2 bases, in that order; junction bases with no gene match: 5.

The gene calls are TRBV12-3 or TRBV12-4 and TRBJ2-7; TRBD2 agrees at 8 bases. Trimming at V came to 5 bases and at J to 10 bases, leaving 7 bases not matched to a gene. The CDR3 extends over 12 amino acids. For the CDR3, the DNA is TGTGCCAGCAGTCTTCCGGGAGGGTTTCAGTACTTC. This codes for CASSLPGGFQYF.

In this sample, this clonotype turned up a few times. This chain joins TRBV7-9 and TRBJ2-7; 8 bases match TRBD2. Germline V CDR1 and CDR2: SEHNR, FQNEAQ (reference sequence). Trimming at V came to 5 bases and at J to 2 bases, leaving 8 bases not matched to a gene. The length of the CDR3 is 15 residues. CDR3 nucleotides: TGTGCCAGCAGCCCACCCCGGGAGGGGCCCTACGAGCAGTACTTC. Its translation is CASSPPREGPYEQYF.

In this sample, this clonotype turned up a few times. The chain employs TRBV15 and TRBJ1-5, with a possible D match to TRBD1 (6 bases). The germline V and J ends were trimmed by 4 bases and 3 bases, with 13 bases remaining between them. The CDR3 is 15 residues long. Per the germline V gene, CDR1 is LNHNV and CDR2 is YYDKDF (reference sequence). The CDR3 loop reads CATSTQGSSNQPQHF. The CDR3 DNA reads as TGTGCCACCAGCACCCAGGGGTCCTCCAATCAGCCCCAGCATTTT.

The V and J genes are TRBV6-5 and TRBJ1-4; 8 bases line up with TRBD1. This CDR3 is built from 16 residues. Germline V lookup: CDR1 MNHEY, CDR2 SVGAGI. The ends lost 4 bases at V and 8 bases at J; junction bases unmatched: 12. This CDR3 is CASSLRQDRVQEKLFF. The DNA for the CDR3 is TGTGCCAGCAGTTTGCGCCAGGACAGGGTACAGGAAAAACTGTTTTTT.

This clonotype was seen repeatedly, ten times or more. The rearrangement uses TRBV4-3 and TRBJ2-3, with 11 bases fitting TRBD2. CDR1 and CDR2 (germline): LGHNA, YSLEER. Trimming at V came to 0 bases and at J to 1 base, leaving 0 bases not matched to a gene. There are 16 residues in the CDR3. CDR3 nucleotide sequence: TGCGCCAGCAGCCAAGAACTAGCGGGAGGCACAGATACGCAGTATTTT. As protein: CASSQELAGGTDTQYF.

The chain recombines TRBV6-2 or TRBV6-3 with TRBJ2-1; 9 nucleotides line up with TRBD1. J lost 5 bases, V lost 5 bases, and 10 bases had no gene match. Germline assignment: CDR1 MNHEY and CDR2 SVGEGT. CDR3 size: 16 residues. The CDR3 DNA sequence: TGTGCCAGCAGTCCCCTCCGGGACAGGGTGGACAATGAGCAGTTCTTC. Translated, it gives CASSPLRDRVDNEQFF.

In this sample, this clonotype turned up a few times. CDR3 DNA sequence: TGCAGTGCTAGAGTGTCGACAGGCGCTAACTATGGCTACACCTTC. This sequence encodes CSARVSTGANYGYTF. The V and J genes are TRBV20-1 and TRBJ1-2, with a weak D call TRBD1 (6 bases). CDR1 and CDR2 from the germline V gene are DFQATT and SNEGSKA (reference sequence). This CDR3 has 15 amino acids. The V end lost 1 base, the J end lost 0 bases, and 12 bases lay between the germline ends.

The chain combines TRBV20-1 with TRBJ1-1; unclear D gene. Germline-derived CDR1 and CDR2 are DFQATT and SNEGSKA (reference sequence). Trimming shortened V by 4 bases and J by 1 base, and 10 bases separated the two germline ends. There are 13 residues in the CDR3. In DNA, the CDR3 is TGCAGTGCTATTGGTGACAAGAACACTGAAGCTTTCTTT. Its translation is CSAIGDKNTEAFF.

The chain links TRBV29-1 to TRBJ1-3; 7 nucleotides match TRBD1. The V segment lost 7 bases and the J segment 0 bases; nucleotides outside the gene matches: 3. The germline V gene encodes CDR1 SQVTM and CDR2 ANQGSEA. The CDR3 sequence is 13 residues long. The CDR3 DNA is TGCAGCGGAACAGGGGACTCTGGAAACACCATATATTTT. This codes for CSGTGDSGNTIYF.

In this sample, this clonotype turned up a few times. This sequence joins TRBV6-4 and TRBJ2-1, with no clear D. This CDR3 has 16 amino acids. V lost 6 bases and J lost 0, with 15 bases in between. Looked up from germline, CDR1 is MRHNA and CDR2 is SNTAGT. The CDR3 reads CASRNVTLCSYNEQFF. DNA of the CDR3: TGTGCCAGCAGAAACGTTACACTTTGCTCCTACAATGAGCAGTTCTTC.

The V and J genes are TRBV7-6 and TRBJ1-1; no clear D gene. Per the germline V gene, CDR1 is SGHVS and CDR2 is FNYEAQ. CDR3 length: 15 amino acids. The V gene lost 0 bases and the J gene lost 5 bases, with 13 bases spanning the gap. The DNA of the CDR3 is TGTGCCAGCAGCTTAGCGGAGCAAGGGCTAACTGAAGCTTTCTTT. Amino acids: CASSLAEQGLTEAFF.

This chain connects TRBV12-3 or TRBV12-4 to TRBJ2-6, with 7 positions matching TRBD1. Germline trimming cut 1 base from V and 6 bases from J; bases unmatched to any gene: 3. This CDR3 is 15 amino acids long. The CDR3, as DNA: TGTGCCAGCAGTTTAGAAGGGGGCGAGGCCAACGTCCTGACTTTC. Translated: CASSLEGGEANVLTF.

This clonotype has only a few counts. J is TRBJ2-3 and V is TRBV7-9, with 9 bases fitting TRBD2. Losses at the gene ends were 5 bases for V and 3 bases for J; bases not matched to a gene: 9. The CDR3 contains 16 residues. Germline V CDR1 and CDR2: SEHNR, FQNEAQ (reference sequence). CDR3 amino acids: CASSRTSGGSTDTQYF. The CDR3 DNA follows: TGTGCCAGCAGCCGCACCAGCGGGGGGAGTACAGATACGCAGTATTTT.

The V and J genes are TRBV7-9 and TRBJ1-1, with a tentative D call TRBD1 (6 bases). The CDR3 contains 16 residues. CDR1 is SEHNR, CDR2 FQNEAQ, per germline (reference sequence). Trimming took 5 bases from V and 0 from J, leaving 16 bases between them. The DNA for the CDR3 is TGTGCCAGCAGCACCCATACGGACAGCCTGAACACTGAAGCTTTCTTT. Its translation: CASSTHTDSLNTEAFF.

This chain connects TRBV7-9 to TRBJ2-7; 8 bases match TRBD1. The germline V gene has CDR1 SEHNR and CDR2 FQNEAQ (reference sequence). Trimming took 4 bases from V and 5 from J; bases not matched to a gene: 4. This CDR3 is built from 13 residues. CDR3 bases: TGTGCCAGCAGCTCGGACAGGGATCACGAGCAGTACTTC. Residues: CASSSDRDHEQYF.

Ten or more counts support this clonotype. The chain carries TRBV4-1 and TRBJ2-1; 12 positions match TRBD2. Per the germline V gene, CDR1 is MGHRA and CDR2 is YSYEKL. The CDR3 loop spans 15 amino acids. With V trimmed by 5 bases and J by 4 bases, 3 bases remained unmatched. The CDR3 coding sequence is TGCGCCAGCAGCGGACTAGCGGGGAAATACAATGAGCAGTTCTTC. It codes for CASSGLAGKYNEQFF.

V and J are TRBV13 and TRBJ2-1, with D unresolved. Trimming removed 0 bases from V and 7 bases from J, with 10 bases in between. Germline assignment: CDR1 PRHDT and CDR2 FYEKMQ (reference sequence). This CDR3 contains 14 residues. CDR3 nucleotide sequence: TGTGCCAGCAGCTTAGGGGTAGTCGGGAATGAGCAGTTCTTC. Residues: CASSLGVVGNEQFF.

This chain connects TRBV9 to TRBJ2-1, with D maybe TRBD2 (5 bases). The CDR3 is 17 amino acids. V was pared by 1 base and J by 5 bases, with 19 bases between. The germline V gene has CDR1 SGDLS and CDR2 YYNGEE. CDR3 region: CASSVNPSRVGNNEQFF. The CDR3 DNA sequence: TGTGCCAGCAGCGTAAACCCATCGAGGGTAGGAAACAATGAGCAGTTCTTC.

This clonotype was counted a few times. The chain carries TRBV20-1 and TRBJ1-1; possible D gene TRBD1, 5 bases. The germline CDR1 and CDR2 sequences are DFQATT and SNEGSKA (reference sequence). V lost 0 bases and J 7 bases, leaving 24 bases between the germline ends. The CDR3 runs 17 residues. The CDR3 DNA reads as TGCAGTGCTAGAGATTTGTCGAGGGGAGGGCAGTTTATTGAAGCTTTCTTT. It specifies CSARDLSRGGQFIEAFF.

CDR3 loop: CASSLVEGQTQETQYF. In nucleotides, the CDR3 is TGTGCCAGCAGTTTAGTGGAGGGTCAAACCCAAGAGACCCAGTACTTC. The chain couples TRBV12-3 or TRBV12-4 to TRBJ2-5; possible D gene TRBD2, 6 bases. The CDR3 has 16 residues. The V end was cut by 1 base, the J end by 1 base, with 13 bases between.

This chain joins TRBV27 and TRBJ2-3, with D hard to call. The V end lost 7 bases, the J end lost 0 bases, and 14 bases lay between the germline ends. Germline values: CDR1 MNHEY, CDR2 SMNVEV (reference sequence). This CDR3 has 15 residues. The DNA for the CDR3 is TGTGCCAGCAAGTACCCGGTGGGCAGCACAGATACGCAGTATTTT. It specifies CASKYPVGSTDTQYF.

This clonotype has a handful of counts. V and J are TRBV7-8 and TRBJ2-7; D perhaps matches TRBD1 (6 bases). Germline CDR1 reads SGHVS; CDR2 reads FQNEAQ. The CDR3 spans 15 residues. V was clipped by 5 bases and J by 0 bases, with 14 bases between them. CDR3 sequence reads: CASSLDRSSSYEQYF. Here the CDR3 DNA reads TGTGCCAGCAGCCTAGACAGGAGCAGCTCCTACGAGCAGTACTTC.

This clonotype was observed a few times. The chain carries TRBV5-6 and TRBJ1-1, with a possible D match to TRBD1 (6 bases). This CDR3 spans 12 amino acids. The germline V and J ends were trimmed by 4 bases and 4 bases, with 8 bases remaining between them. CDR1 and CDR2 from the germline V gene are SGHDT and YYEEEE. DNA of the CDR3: TGTGCCAGCAGCGCAGGGGTCACTGAAGCTTTCTTT. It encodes CASSAGVTEAFF.

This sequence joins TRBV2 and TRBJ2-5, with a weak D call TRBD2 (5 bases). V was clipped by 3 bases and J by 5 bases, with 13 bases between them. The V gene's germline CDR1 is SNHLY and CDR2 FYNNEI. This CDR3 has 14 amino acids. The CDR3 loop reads CASSDDEGWETQYF. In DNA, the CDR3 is TGTGCCAGCAGTGACGACGAGGGTTGGGAGACCCAGTACTTC.

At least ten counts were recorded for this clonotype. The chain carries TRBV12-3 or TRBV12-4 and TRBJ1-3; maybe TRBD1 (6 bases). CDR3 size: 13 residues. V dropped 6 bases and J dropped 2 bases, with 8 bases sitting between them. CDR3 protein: CASRAGAGNTIYF. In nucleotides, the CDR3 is TGTGCCAGCAGAGCAGGGGCTGGAAACACCATATATTTT.